These 9 T cell receptor beta chains came from one sample sequenced in a study of T cell repertoires in cytomegalovirus infection. No antigen has been identified for these receptors. TCRdb re-analysed the reads in MiXCR, keeping a single row per CDR3 protein. The table includes fewer than 650,000 distinct CDR3 sequences, about 40% detected once. The specimen was cultured PBMCs, collected from culture after CMV antigen stimulation. The receptors originated from a human donor in good health (CMV status not recorded). Some clones in this sample may be carry-over from other donors' samples.

The chain is built from TRBV12-3 or TRBV12-4 and TRBJ1-2, with 10 bases that match TRBD1. The CDR3 consists of 13 residues. The CDR3 sequence is CATSRDRGYGYTF. The CDR3 coding sequence is TGTGCAACCAGTAGGGACAGGGGATATGGCTACACCTTC.

The rearrangement joins TRBV7-7 to TRBJ2-5; 8 bases fit TRBD2. J lost 5 bases, V lost 4 bases, and 6 bases had no gene match. The CDR3 extends over 14 amino acids. Germline CDR1 is SSHAT and CDR2 is FNYEAQ (reference sequence). The CDR3 here is CASSSRTSRETQYF. The CDR3 bases are TGTGCCAGCAGCTCACGGACTAGCCGGGAGACCCAGTACTTC.

A few counts support this clonotype. The chain has TRBV28 and TRBJ2-7; D is possibly TRBD1 or TRBD2 (5 bases each). The CDR3 covers 13 residues. Germline-derived CDR1 and CDR2 are MDHEN and SYDVKM. V lost 7 bases to trimming and J lost 0 bases, with 10 bases between them. For the CDR3, the DNA is TGTGCCAGCACCAGGGAGAGCTCCTACGAGCAGTACTTC. Amino acid sequence: CASTRESSYEQYF.

The V and J genes are TRBV11-2 and TRBJ2-2; D is perhaps TRBD2 (6 bases). CDR1 is SGHAT and CDR2 is FQNNGV in the germline V gene. CDR3 size: 16 residues. Deletions cut 1 base from V and 4 bases from J, with 13 bases between. The CDR3, as DNA: TGTGCCAGCAGCTTAGTTTCCGGGGGTATCACCGGGGAGCTGTTTTTT. Translation gives CASSLVSGGITGELFF.

The V and J genes are TRBV28 and TRBJ2-7, with no clear D. The CDR3 is 12 amino acids. Germline CDR1 reads MDHEN; CDR2 reads SYDVKM. V was cut by 5 bases and J by 5 bases, with 10 bases left in between. The CDR3, as DNA: TGTGCCAGCAGTAGTCAGATCGACGAGCAGTACTTC. Amino acid sequence: CASSSQIDEQYF.

This clonotype was counted a few times. V and J are TRBV7-9 and TRBJ2-1; D may be TRBD1 (6 bases). Germline V gene sequence: CDR1 SEHNR, CDR2 FQNEAQ (reference sequence). The ends were cut back, 4 bases at V and 8 bases at J, with 12 bases in the middle. The CDR3 runs to 13 residues. The CDR3 spells CASSSRQADEQFF. Here the CDR3 DNA reads TGTGCCAGCAGCTCCCGACAGGCTGATGAGCAGTTCTTC.

This clonotype was observed at least ten times. V gene TRBV7-2 combines with J gene TRBJ2-2; 8 bases match TRBD1. J lost 1 base, V lost 5 bases, and 3 bases had no gene match. Germline V gene sequence: CDR1 SGHTA, CDR2 FQGNSA. The CDR3 length is 15 residues. Here the CDR3 reads CASSRTGMNTGELFF. The CDR3 DNA reads as TGTGCCAGCAGCCGGACAGGGATGAACACCGGGGAGCTGTTTTTT.

The chain has TRBV7-2 and TRBJ2-3, with D maybe TRBD2 (5 bases). V lost 5 bases, J lost 1 base, and 22 bases lay in between. Germline-derived CDR1 and CDR2 are SGHTA and FQGNSA. The CDR3 spans 18 residues. CDR3 amino acids: CASSLTQDLATGTDTQYF. CDR3 coding DNA: TGTGCCAGCAGCCTAACCCAGGACCTAGCAACGGGCACAGATACGCAGTATTTT.

The chain couples TRBV2 to TRBJ2-3; no firm D call. There are 13 residues in the CDR3. V was clipped by 1 base and J by 4 bases, with 6 bases between them. Germline V gene lookup returns CDR1 SNHLY and CDR2 FYNNEI. The chain's CDR3 is CASSEGMSDTQYF. The CDR3 nucleotides read TGTGCCAGCAGTGAAGGGATGTCAGATACGCAGTATTTT.